This T cell receptor beta chain is drawn from a study of blood T cell repertoires in COVID-19. Study-wide background: COVID-19 samples, acute and convalescent, were from the United States, Italy and Spain.

Only a few counts were recorded for this clone. Clones were sequenced by immunoSEQ multiplex PCR, and TCRdb holds only the in-frame ones, with some missing. The repertoire consists of fewer than 450,000 clones, with about nine tenths occurring once and the leading ten covering around 7.9%. Specimen: peripheral blood. The sequence was obtained from a woman between 65 and 79 years old with COVID-19, enrolled during active disease.

The CDR3 loop reads CASSRTSGDNEQFF. The CDR3 DNA is TGTGCCAGTAGTAGGACTAGCGGGGACAATGAGCAGTTCTTC. V usage is TRBV19 and J usage is TRBJ2-1; 12 bases line up with TRBD2. The CDR3 runs 14 residues. V shed 4 bases, J shed 5 bases, and the junction held 0 bases outside the gene matches. CDR1 LNHDA and CDR2 SQIVND come from the germline V gene (reference sequence).